These 22 T cell receptor beta chains were all obtained from the same sample, sequenced in a study of OX40 agonist ivuxolimab in advanced cancers. Assay: immunoSEQ multiplex PCR; the TCRdb copy retains only in-frame clones and omits some. The top ten clones hold approximately 1.2% of a sample with more than 45,000 clones, around 79% of them seen once. This specimen was CD4+ or CD8+ T cells sorted from blood, taken in a trial of the OX40 agonist ivuxolimab. The receptors were sampled from an adult with an advanced solid tumor such as melanoma, head and neck, liver or kidney cancer.

The chain has TRBV15 and TRBJ2-5; 9 bases agree with TRBD2. TRBJ2-7 matches the DNA end more closely, so the J call is doubtful. CDR1 is LNHNV, CDR2 YYDKDF, per germline (reference sequence). The CDR3 spans 15 residues. The CDR3, as DNA: TGTGCCACCAGCAGAGCGGCTAGCGGGGCCTACGAGCAGTACTTC. It encodes CATSRAASGAYEQYF.

The rearrangement joins TRBV27 to TRBJ2-7; D remains ambiguous. The CDR3 sequence is 14 residues long. The germline gives CDR1 MNHEY, CDR2 SMNVEV (reference sequence). The V end lost 2 bases, the J end lost 4 bases, and 12 bases lay between the germline ends. DNA for the CDR3: TGTGCCAGCAGTTTAGGATCCTTGGGATACGAGCAGTACTTC. Amino acid sequence: CASSLGSLGYEQYF.

In its sample, this clone was seen a few times. This rearrangement joins TRBV28 to TRBJ1-5, with D hard to call. V lost 3 bases to trimming and J lost 4 bases, with 10 bases between them. CDR1 is MDHEN, CDR2 SYDVKM, per germline. The CDR3 has 14 amino acids. CDR3 residues: CASSFLDGNQPQHF. For the CDR3, the DNA is TGTGCCAGCAGTTTCCTGGACGGGAATCAGCCCCAGCATTTT.

In its sample, this clone was seen once. The chain combines TRBV5-4 with TRBJ2-1; TRBD2 aligns across 10 bases. Looked up from germline, CDR1 is SGHNT and CDR2 is YYREEE (reference sequence). The CDR3 contains 15 residues. The ends lost 3 bases at V and 5 bases at J; junction bases unmatched: 5. DNA of the CDR3: TGTGCCAGCAGCTGGAGCGGGAGGGGGAACAATGAGCAGTTCTTC. Translated: CASSWSGRGNNEQFF.

In its sample, this clone was seen once. The J gene is TRBJ2-7, the V gene TRBV28, with 11 bases fitting TRBD1. V gave up 4 bases and J gave up 3 bases; unmatched junction bases: 2. CDR1 and CDR2 from the germline V gene are MDHEN and SYDVKM. CDR3 length equals 14 residues. DNA for the CDR3: TGTGCCAGCAGTTGGACAGGGGGCTTCTACGAGCAGTACTTC. This translates into CASSWTGGFYEQYF.

This rearrangement joins TRBV10-2 to TRBJ2-7; 12 bases are shared with TRBD2. Germline-derived CDR1 and CDR2 are WSHSY and SAAADI. Trimming removed 6 bases from V and 3 bases from J; junction bases left unmatched: 6. The CDR3 sequence is 15 residues long. CDR3 nucleotides: TGCGCCAGCAGGGAATCTAGCGGGGGGGTCTACGAGCAGTACTTC. Amino acid sequence: CASRESSGGVYEQYF.

The chain combines TRBV16 with TRBJ1-3; weak D call: TRBD1 (6 bases). The CDR3 loop spans 16 amino acids. The V and J ends lost 0 bases and 1 base respectively, with 10 bases between them. CDR1 KGHSY and CDR2 FQNENV come from the germline V gene. The chain's CDR3 is CASSQSQGLSGNTIYF. As DNA, the CDR3 is TGTGCCAGCAGCCAATCTCAGGGGTTGTCTGGAAACACCATATATTTT. Complete variable domain (other parts from reference TRBV16 and TRBJ1-3): GEEVAQTPKHLVRGEGQKAKLYCAPIKGHSYVFWYQQVLKNEFKFLISFQNENVFDETGMPKERFSAKCLPNSPCSLEIQATKLEDSAVYFCASSQSQGLSGNTIYFGEGSWLTVV.

The chain employs TRBV10-1 and TRBJ1-1; unclear D gene. There are 13 residues in the CDR3. Germline V gene lookup returns CDR1 WNHNN and CDR2 SYGVQD (reference sequence). V shed 4 bases and J shed 2 bases, with 8 bases lying between them. In DNA form, the CDR3 reads TGCGCCAGCAGTGTCGGCATAAACACTGAAGCTTTCTTT. Translating gives CASSVGINTEAFF.

The chain is built from TRBV19 and TRBJ1-2, with D possibly matching TRBD1 (6 bases). CDR3 length: 16 residues. V was trimmed by 5 bases and J by 5 bases, leaving 21 bases between them. Germline V gene data show CDR1 as LNHDA and CDR2 as SQIVND (reference sequence). The CDR3, as DNA: TGTGCCAGTAGTTCCGGTGGGCGAGACAGGATGTATGGCTACACCTTC. As protein: CASSSGGRDRMYGYTF.

This clone showed up just a few times. V and J are TRBV2 and TRBJ2-1; 9 bases align to TRBD2. Germline trimming cut 8 bases from V and 1 base from J; bases unmatched to any gene: 3. Germline CDR1 SNHLY, CDR2 FYNNEI. The CDR3 covers 14 residues. CDR3 coding DNA: TGTGCCAGCGGGACTAGCCATTCCTACAATGAGCAGTTCTTC. This sequence encodes CASGTSHSYNEQFF.

The chain combines TRBV28 with TRBJ2-5; 7 bases align to TRBD1. The CDR3 runs 14 residues. Trimming took 7 bases from V and 2 from J; bases not matched to a gene: 7. Germline CDR1 MDHEN, CDR2 SYDVKM. The CDR3 is CASNNRGIQETQYF. The CDR3 DNA reads as TGTGCCAGCAACAACAGGGGAATACAAGAGACCCAGTACTTC.

The chain uses TRBV27 and TRBJ2-1, with no clear D. This CDR3 has 15 amino acids. V was cut by 6 bases and J by 0 bases, with 12 bases left in between. CDR1 and CDR2 from the germline V gene are MNHEY and SMNVEV (reference sequence). DNA of the CDR3: TGTGCCAGCAGGGGTCGTTTGAGCTCCTACAATGAGCAGTTCTTC. Encoded protein: CASRGRLSSYNEQFF.

The rearrangement joins TRBV5-1 to TRBJ1-2; 7 nucleotides align to TRBD1. Germline CDR1 reads SGHRS; CDR2 reads YFSETQ. The ends lost 4 bases at V and 1 base at J; junction bases unmatched: 13. The CDR3 contains 17 residues. This chain's CDR3 is CASSPRTGFGINYGYTF. The CDR3 nucleotides are TGCGCCAGCAGCCCCCGGACAGGTTTTGGAATTAACTATGGCTACACCTTC.

This clone was counted between two and nine times. The gene calls are TRBV5-5 and TRBJ1-1; 10 nucleotides align to TRBD1. The J segment lost 0 bases and the V segment lost 3 bases, leaving 8 bases of the junction unmatched. The length of the CDR3 is 17 residues. Looked up from germline, CDR1 is SGHKS and CDR2 is YYEKEE (reference sequence). Here the CDR3 DNA reads TGTGCCAGCAGCTCGGGACAGGGGTCTTTCCTGAACACTGAAGCTTTCTTT. Translated: CASSSGQGSFLNTEAFF.

The genes are TRBV28 and TRBJ2-5; 7 bases agree with TRBD2. CDR3 length: 12 residues. Germline assignment: CDR1 MDHEN and CDR2 SYDVKM. Trimming cost V 6 bases and J 5 bases; bases outside gene matches: 3. The CDR3 DNA is TGTGCCAGCAGACTAGCGTTGGAGACCCAGTACTTC. It codes for CASRLALETQYF.

This chain links TRBV5-1 with TRBJ1-1; perhaps TRBD1 as D (5 bases). Trimming removed 5 bases from V and 0 bases from J, with 17 bases in between. The germline V gene encodes CDR1 SGHRS and CDR2 YFSETQ. The CDR3 runs 16 residues. In nucleotides, the CDR3 is TGCGCCAGCAGGCCTAAGCCGGGACTACTGAACACTGAAGCTTTCTTT. Its translation is CASRPKPGLLNTEAFF.

Sample share makes this clone medium-sized. The chain recombines TRBV9 with TRBJ1-6; no definite D call. The ends were cut back, 1 base at V and 10 bases at J, with 27 bases in the middle. The germline V gene has CDR1 SGDLS and CDR2 YYNGEE. The CDR3 is made up of 19 amino acids. The CDR3 loop reads CASSVSPRTGPTDDSPLHF. In DNA, the CDR3 is TGTGCCAGCAGCGTAAGCCCCCGGACCGGACCCACGGACGACTCACCCCTCCACTTT. The variable domain in full, with the rest retrieved from reference TRBV9 and TRBJ1-6, is DSGVTQTPKHLITATGQRVTLRCSPRSGDLSVYWYQQSLDQGLQFLIQYYNGEERAKGNILERFSAQQFPDLHSELNLSSLELGDSALYFCASSVSPRTGPTDDSPLHFGNGTRLTVT.

The chain has TRBV21-1 and TRBJ2-1; the table assigns TRBD1, which was not confirmed against the DNA. TRBV21-1 counts as a pseudogene. The CDR3 totals 18 residues. This CDR3 reads CASSKDPGQGIYRNEQFF. In DNA, the CDR3 is TGTGCCAGCAGCAAAGACCCAGGACAGGGGATTTATCGCAATGAGCAGTTCTTC.

The J gene is TRBJ2-6, the V gene TRBV5-1; TRBD1 might be the D (5 bases). The CDR3 runs 17 residues. V lost 4 bases and J 1 base, leaving 15 bases between the germline ends. Germline CDR1 is SGHRS and CDR2 is YFSETQ. The CDR3: CASSGLQVQSGANVLTF. DNA for the CDR3: TGCGCCAGCAGCGGGTTACAGGTCCAGTCTGGGGCCAACGTCCTGACTTTC.

V and J are TRBV14 and TRBJ2-6; TRBD1 is a possible D gene (5 bases). The V end was cut by 0 bases, the J end by 2 bases, with 8 bases between. The germline V gene encodes CDR1 SGHDN and CDR2 FVKESK. The CDR3 consists of 16 residues. The DNA of the CDR3 is TGTGCCAGCAGCCAAGAAGTCAGGGCTGGGGCCAACGTCCTGACTTTC. Translation: CASSQEVRAGANVLTF.

The J gene is TRBJ1-1, the V gene TRBV6-6, with D perhaps matching TRBD1 (6 bases). Germline loops: CDR1 MNHNY, CDR2 SVGAGI (reference sequence). The CDR3 has 13 residues. Trimming shortened V by 7 bases and J by 5 bases, and 14 bases separated the two germline ends. The CDR3 DNA is TGTGCCAGCAACAAACAGGGTTTAACTGAAGCTTTCTTT. Translation: CASNKQGLTEAFF.

V gene TRBV11-2 combines with J gene TRBJ2-3, with 7 bases aligning to TRBD2. The CDR3 contains 15 residues. The V gene end was trimmed by 1 base and the J gene end by 2 bases; junction bases not matched to a gene: 3. The germline V gene encodes CDR1 SGHAT and CDR2 FQNNGV. The CDR3 protein is CASSLAGGLTDTQYF. CDR3 DNA sequence: TGTGCCAGCAGCTTAGCGGGAGGTCTCACAGATACGCAGTATTTT. Full variable domain (remainder filled in from reference TRBV11-2 and TRBJ2-3): EAGVAQSPRYKIIEKRQSVAFWCNPISGHATLYWYQQILGQGPKLLIQFQNNGVVDDSQLPKDRFSAERLKGVDSTLKIQPAKLEDSAVYLCASSLAGGLTDTQYFGPGTRLTVL.